The 23 T cell receptor beta chains given below trace back to one sample, sequenced in a study of identical twins. Each CDR3 protein gets one entry after TCRdb re-called the 5' RACE reads with MiXCR. The sample records approximately 700,000 distinct CDR3 sequences, over 15% being singletons. The sample was also reused in another study, on T cells expressing NK-cell markers.

What was sequenced was PBMCs. These receptors were taken from a woman aged 18-29 years in good health.

At least ten counts were recorded for this clonotype. The CDR3 region has the DNA TGTGCCAGCAGTGACGTGCAGGGCCGCGGCAATCAGCCCCAGCATTTT. It specifies CASSDVQGRGNQPQHF. The chain is built from TRBV12-3 or TRBV12-4 and TRBJ1-5; D might be TRBD1 (5 bases). The CDR3 runs to 16 residues. Trimming removed 5 bases at V and 2 bases at J, with 16 bases between.

This clonotype came up a few times. The chain carries TRBV12-3 or TRBV12-4 and TRBJ2-3; unclear D gene. Trimming cost V 7 bases and J 1 base, with 9 bases left between them. CDR3 length: 13 amino acids. CDR3 nucleotide sequence: TGTGCCAGCAACACCCGGGGCACAGATACGCAGTATTTT. It codes for CASNTRGTDTQYF.

V is TRBV7-8 and J is TRBJ2-7, with D hard to call. The CDR3 is made up of 12 amino acids. Germline assignment: CDR1 SGHVS and CDR2 FQNEAQ. The V and J ends lost 0 bases and 13 bases respectively, with 13 bases between them. CDR3 region: CASSLAFGASYF. CDR3 sequence (DNA): TGTGCCAGCAGCTTAGCGTTTGGAGCATCTTACTTC.

This clonotype turned up a few times. The V call is TRBV12-3 or TRBV12-4, the J call TRBJ1-2, with D unresolved. Trimming pared 6 bases from V and 0 bases from J, leaving 14 bases between. This CDR3 is built from 15 residues. CDR3 amino acids: CASSPGVSANYGYTF. The DNA for the CDR3 is TGTGCCAGCAGCCCGGGTGTTTCAGCTAACTATGGCTACACCTTC.

This chain links TRBV11-2 with TRBJ2-5; D might be TRBD1 (6 bases). Germline V CDR1 and CDR2: SGHAT, FQNNGV. The CDR3 runs to 15 residues. V was trimmed by 0 bases and J by 4 bases, leaving 12 bases between them. CDR3 DNA sequence: TGTGCCAGCAGCTTAGATTGGTCAGGGGCAGAGACCCAGTACTTC. Translating gives CASSLDWSGAETQYF.

Only a few counts were recorded for this clonotype. The chain carries TRBV6-5 and TRBJ2-5, with a weak D call TRBD2 (7 bases). This CDR3 comprises 15 residues. Germline CDR1 is MNHEY and CDR2 is SVGAGI. V lost 2 bases and J 5 bases, leaving 15 bases between the germline ends. The CDR3, as DNA: TGTGCCAGCAGTTACAGAGGCGGGGGCTTGGAGACCCAGTACTTC. This sequence encodes CASSYRGGGLETQYF.

The rearrangement uses TRBV6-2 or TRBV6-3 and TRBJ2-3, with D uncertain. Looked up from germline, CDR1 is MNHEY and CDR2 is SVGEGT. This CDR3 spans 11 amino acids. The V end lost 6 bases, the J end lost 6 bases, and 7 bases lay between the germline ends. This CDR3 reads CASSGLDTQYF. The CDR3 region has the DNA TGTGCCAGCAGCGGTTTGGATACGCAGTATTTT.

The table lists this clonotype with a few counts. The CDR3 sequence: CASSLAGLGGEQYF. The CDR3 region has the DNA TGTGCCAGCAGCTTAGCGGGGCTAGGGGGGGAGCAGTACTTC. The J gene is TRBJ2-7, the V gene TRBV7-9, with D perhaps being TRBD1 or TRBD2 (6 bases each). The length of the CDR3 is 14 residues. Trimming took 0 bases from V and 7 from J, leaving 13 bases between them. Looked up from germline, CDR1 is SEHNR and CDR2 is FQNEAQ (reference sequence).

This chain joins TRBV20-1 and TRBJ2-3, with D perhaps TRBD2 (6 bases). V dropped 3 bases and J dropped 4 bases, with 17 bases sitting between them. This CDR3 contains 15 residues. Germline CDR1 DFQATT, CDR2 SNEGSKA (reference sequence). The CDR3 DNA is TGCAGTGCTAGGAGGGCGGGACTCAGCTCAGATACGCAGTATTTT. As protein: CSARRAGLSSDTQYF.

This clonotype was detected only a few times. The chain carries TRBV15 and TRBJ1-5; 9 bases align to TRBD1. Germline CDR1 and CDR2: LNHNV and YYDKDF (reference sequence). The V gene end was trimmed by 4 bases and the J gene end by 5 bases; junction bases not matched to a gene: 6. The CDR3 covers 15 residues. CDR3 DNA: TGTGCCACCAGCATCGGACAGGGGAGGTATCAGCCCCAGCATTTT. Translated: CATSIGQGRYQPQHF.

This clonotype was seen repeatedly, ten times or more. The chain recombines TRBV4-3 with TRBJ2-7, with a tentative D call TRBD1 (6 bases). In germline, CDR1 is LGHNA, CDR2 YSLEER. The CDR3 is made up of 14 amino acids. Trimming took 3 bases from V and 5 from J, leaving 14 bases between them. The CDR3 sequence is CASSQRTAGDEQYF. CDR3 nucleotides: TGCGCCAGCAGCCAGCGGACAGCCGGGGACGAGCAGTACTTC.

This clonotype has only a few counts. The V and J genes are TRBV20-1 and TRBJ2-3; no firm D call. The CDR3 consists of 12 residues. Trimming stripped 5 bases from V and 6 bases from J, with 12 bases between. The germline CDR1 and CDR2 sequences are DFQATT and SNEGSKA (reference sequence). CDR3 nucleotides: TGCAGTGCTTATAAGGCACCGGATACGCAGTATTTT. Protein sequence: CSAYKAPDTQYF.

This clonotype was counted between two and nine times. The rearrangement links TRBV6-2 or TRBV6-3 to TRBJ1-1; a weak D match, TRBD1 (5 bases). V lost 0 bases and J 4 bases, leaving 15 bases between the germline ends. Germline CDR1 reads MNHEY; CDR2 reads SVGEGT. This CDR3 comprises 16 residues. The CDR3 DNA follows: TGTGCCAGCAGTTACTCGATGTCACTAAGGGGCACTGAAGCTTTCTTT. This gives the protein CASSYSMSLRGTEAFF.

J is TRBJ2-7 and V is TRBV20-1; D call uncertain. Germline V lookup: CDR1 DFQATT, CDR2 SNEGSKA (reference sequence). The CDR3 length is 11 residues. V lost 0 bases and J lost 4, with 4 bases in between. This chain's CDR3 is CSARDVYEQYF. CDR3 in DNA: TGCAGTGCTAGAGACGTTTACGAGCAGTACTTC.

This clonotype was seen more than once but under ten times. The chain couples TRBV5-1 to TRBJ2-1; 8 bases align to TRBD1. Unmatched junction bases numbered 8, after V lost 8 bases and J lost 4 bases. Germline CDR1 is SGHRS and CDR2 is YFSETQ. The CDR3 length is 14 residues. CDR3 sequence: CASGQGAPYNEQFF. CDR3 sequence (DNA): TGCGCCAGTGGTCAGGGGGCCCCATACAATGAGCAGTTCTTC.

The V gene is TRBV12-3 or TRBV12-4, the J gene TRBJ2-3; 9 bases agree with TRBD2. CDR3 length equals 18 residues. V was clipped by 4 bases and J by 10 bases; unmatched bases: 21. CDR3 sequence (DNA): TGTGCCAGCAGTTCCGCCGTCGCCGGCGGGGGGGCCTCTCGTCCGCAGTATTTT. Protein product: CASSSAVAGGGASRPQYF.

About this clonotype: Relative to the germline gene, one junction end is altered; a read error may explain this. The chain combines TRBV7-1 with TRBJ1-1, with a tentative D call TRBD1 (6 bases). TRBV7-1 qualifies as an ORF whose function is uncertain. This CDR3 is built from 13 residues. CDR3 DNA sequence: TGTGCCATCAGCTCCGGACAGTTCCTAACGGCTTTCTTT. This encodes CAISSGQFLTAFF.

In this sample, this clonotype turned up a few times. The chain recombines TRBV6-5 with TRBJ2-1, with D tentatively TRBD2 (5 bases). Germline V gene data show CDR1 as MNHEY and CDR2 as SVGAGI. Trimming removed 3 bases at V and 9 bases at J, with 15 bases between. This CDR3 has 14 amino acids. The CDR3 is CASSYKRYLAEQFF. In DNA, the CDR3 is TGTGCCAGCAGTTATAAGCGGTACTTAGCTGAGCAGTTCTTC.

V is TRBV29-1 and J is TRBJ1-1; D uncertain. This CDR3 comprises 13 residues. V was pared by 4 bases and J by 6 bases, with 15 bases between. Germline V gene data show CDR1 as SQVTM and CDR2 as ANQGSEA. The CDR3 sequence: CSVGRPGDAEAFF. CDR3 sequence (DNA): TGCAGCGTTGGACGGCCGGGTGATGCTGAAGCTTTCTTT.

The rearrangement links TRBV7-2 to TRBJ2-1; 8 bases match TRBD1. The trim removed 4 bases at V and 5 bases at J, leaving 4 bases unmatched. The CDR3 is 14 amino acids. Germline V gene lookup returns CDR1 SGHTA and CDR2 FQGNSA. The CDR3 sequence is CASSWDRLDNEQFF. The CDR3 DNA is TGTGCCAGCAGCTGGGACAGGCTTGACAATGAGCAGTTCTTC.

The rearrangement links TRBV12-3 or TRBV12-4 to TRBJ2-5; TRBD1 or TRBD2 may be the D gene (5 bases each). V was clipped by 3 bases and J by 5 bases, with 10 bases between them. This CDR3 contains 13 residues. The CDR3 DNA sequence: TGTGCCAGCAGTTTGGCGTGGGGGGAGACCCAGTACTTC. It yields the protein CASSLAWGETQYF.

CDR3 bases: TGTGCCAGCGGCCCAGTCAGGTCGGCCCAGTACTTC. Its translation: CASGPVRSAQYF. V usage is TRBV6-5 and J usage is TRBJ2-5; no firm D call. Germline-derived CDR1 and CDR2 are MNHEY and SVGAGI. V lost 8 bases and J lost 9, with 16 bases in between. This CDR3 spans 12 amino acids.

The rearrangement joins TRBV3-1 to TRBJ1-2; no clear D gene. The CDR3 covers 14 residues. Germline CDR1 and CDR2: LGHDT and YNNKEL (reference sequence). The V and J ends lost 1 base and 2 bases respectively, with 8 bases between them. The DNA of the CDR3 is TGTGCCAGCAGCCAAGCCCCCTTGAACTATGGCTACACCTTC. Its translation: CASSQAPLNYGYTF.